Shown below are 22 T cell receptor beta chains from a single sample sequenced in a study of blood T cell repertoires in COVID-19. Assay: immunoSEQ multiplex PCR; the TCRdb copy retains only in-frame clones and omits some. The sample has roughly 300,000 clones, just over 90% seen once. The sample was PBMCs or T cells enriched from blood (not recorded which). The source is a woman aged 40-49 years with acute COVID-19.

The chain links TRBV2 to TRBJ2-7, with 8 bases fitting TRBD1. This CDR3 region has 15 residues. The germline CDR1 and CDR2 sequences are SNHLY and FYNNEI. V was clipped by 5 bases and J by 3 bases; unmatched bases: 9. The DNA for the CDR3 is TGTGCCAGCAGTAGGGACAGGAGTTTCCTCTACGAGCAGTACTTC. Translating gives CASSRDRSFLYEQYF.

The chain combines TRBV7-8 with TRBJ2-3; 8 positions agree with TRBD2. CDR3 length: 16 amino acids. Germline CDR1 is SGHVS and CDR2 is FQNEAQ. Trimming took 1 base from V and 2 from J; bases not matched to a gene: 5. The DNA for the CDR3 is TGTGCCAGCAGCTTAGGACTAGCGAGTTTCACAGATACGCAGTATTTT. This sequence encodes CASSLGLASFTDTQYF.

The chain employs TRBV10-2 and TRBJ2-7; 8 bases fit TRBD1. Germline CDR1 WSHSY, CDR2 SAAADI. J gave up 4 bases and V 3 bases, and 5 bases lay outside the gene matches. CDR3 length: 14 residues. The CDR3 is CASSDRDRGYEQYF. For the CDR3, the DNA is TGCGCCAGCAGTGACCGAGACAGGGGTTACGAGCAGTACTTC.

This chain uses TRBV5-6 with TRBJ1-4; the D gene is possibly TRBD1 (5 bases). V lost 0 bases and J 8 bases, leaving 17 bases between the germline ends. Per germline, CDR1 SGHDT and CDR2 YYEEEE. The CDR3 spans 16 residues. The CDR3 nucleotides read TGTGCCAGCAGCTTGGCGAGGCCAACCAAGGGGGAAAAACTGTTTTTT. Residues: CASSLARPTKGEKLFF. Full variable domain (missing parts from reference TRBV5-6 and TRBJ1-4): DAGVTQSPTHLIKTRGQQVTLRCSPKSGHDTVSWYQQALGQGPQFIFQYYEEEERQRGNFPDRFSGHQFPNYSSELNVNALLLGDSALYLCASSLARPTKGEKLFFGSGTQLSVL.

This chain links TRBV28 with TRBJ2-1; 9 bases agree with TRBD1. The CDR3 contains 16 residues. Germline V gene sequence: CDR1 MDHEN, CDR2 SYDVKM. The V gene end was trimmed by 1 base and the J gene end by 8 bases; junction bases not matched to a gene: 9. Here the CDR3 reads CASSLLGDRGYDEQFF. Written as DNA, the CDR3 is TGTGCCAGCAGTTTATTGGGAGACAGGGGGTACGATGAGCAGTTCTTC. The full variable domain, its missing parts supplied by reference TRBV28 and TRBJ2-1, is DVKVTQSSRYLVKRTGEKVFLECVQDMDHENMFWYRQDPGLGLRLIYFSYDVKMKEKGDIPEGYSVSREKKERFSLILESASTNQTSMYLCASSLLGDRGYDEQFFGPGTRLTVL.

The rearrangement links TRBV11-2 to TRBJ1-1; 8 nucleotides line up with TRBD1. The V gene end was trimmed by 4 bases and the J gene end by 2 bases; junction bases not matched to a gene: 12. Germline CDR1 SGHAT, CDR2 FQNNGV. The CDR3 runs 17 residues. CDR3 nucleotide sequence: TGTGCCAGCAGCTCCCTACAGGGGGAGGGGGTTAACACTGAAGCTTTCTTT. Its translation: CASSSLQGEGVNTEAFF.

The chain employs TRBV21-1 and TRBJ2-1; the table assigns TRBD1, which was not confirmed against the DNA. TRBV21-1 is a pseudogene. The CDR3 has 16 amino acids. The CDR3 spells CASSPPAQGTYNEQFF. CDR3 coding DNA: TGTGCCAGCAGCCCCCCAGCACAGGGAACCTACAATGAGCAGTTCTTC.

The V gene is TRBV5-6, the J gene TRBJ1-4; D is unresolved. This CDR3 is built from 14 residues. V gave up 0 bases and J gave up 3 bases, with 6 bases separating them. In germline, CDR1 is SGHDT, CDR2 YYEEEE. The chain's CDR3 is CASSLGHPNEKLFF. The CDR3 bases are TGTGCCAGCAGCTTGGGACACCCTAATGAAAAACTGTTTTTT. The entire variable domain, with the rest obtained from reference TRBV5-6 and TRBJ1-4, is as follows: DAGVTQSPTHLIKTRGQQVTLRCSPKSGHDTVSWYQQALGQGPQFIFQYYEEEERQRGNFPDRFSGHQFPNYSSELNVNALLLGDSALYLCASSLGHPNEKLFFGSGTQLSVL.

The chain combines TRBV28 with TRBJ1-2; TRBD1 is a possible D gene (6 bases). The CDR3 extends over 14 amino acids. Trimming cost V 6 bases and J 2 bases, with 13 bases left between them. From germline, CDR1 is MDHEN and CDR2 SYDVKM. CDR3 in DNA: TGTGCCAGCAGACCGACAGGTACCAACTATGGCTACACCTTC. As protein: CASRPTGTNYGYTF.

This clone has a single count. This chain uses TRBV6-5 with TRBJ1-1; D is unresolved. The CDR3 sequence is 13 residues long. The germline gives CDR1 MNHEY, CDR2 SVGAGI. The V end lost 6 bases, the J end lost 4 bases, and 12 bases lay between the germline ends. The CDR3 sequence: CASSYPGSTEAFF. CDR3 sequence (DNA): TGTGCCAGCAGCTACCCGGGGTCCACTGAAGCTTTCTTT.

J is TRBJ2-2 and V is TRBV7-8; 7 nucleotides line up with TRBD1. CDR1 and CDR2 from the germline V gene are SGHVS and FQNEAQ. CDR3 length: 14 amino acids. Germline trimming cut 10 bases from V and 5 bases from J; bases unmatched to any gene: 10. This CDR3 reads CAISGTAWTGELFF. In DNA, the CDR3 is TGTGCCATCTCCGGGACAGCGTGGACCGGGGAGCTGTTTTTT. The full variable domain, its missing parts supplied by reference TRBV7-8 and TRBJ2-2, is GAGVSQSPRYKVAKRGQDVALRCDPISGHVSLFWYQQALGQGPEFLTYFQNEAQLDKSGLPSDRFFAERPEGSVSTLKIQRTQQEDSAVYLCAISGTAWTGELFFGEGSRLTVL.

This clone showed up just once. The chain's CDR3 is CASSLSQGQGAGKLFF. CDR3 DNA sequence: TGTGCCAGCAGCTTATCCCAGGGACAGGGGGCAGGAAAACTGTTTTTT. The chain links TRBV11-2 to TRBJ1-4; 12 bases fit TRBD1. Trimming took 2 bases from V and 10 from J; bases not matched to a gene: 8. The CDR3 contains 16 residues. In germline, CDR1 is SGHAT, CDR2 FQNNGV.

J is TRBJ1-1 and V is TRBV27; D unresolved. Germline V gives CDR1 MNHEY, CDR2 SMNVEV (reference sequence). CDR3 length: 14 amino acids. Deletions cut 2 bases from V and 5 bases from J, with 12 bases between. DNA for the CDR3: TGTGCCAGCAGTTTAAGCCCCGGGAGGACTGAAGCTTTCTTT. The encoded protein is CASSLSPGRTEAFF.

J is TRBJ2-1 and V is TRBV12-5; the D gene is possibly TRBD2 (5 bases). From germline, CDR1 is LGHNT and CDR2 FRNRAP. The CDR3 is 15 amino acids. V dropped 1 base and J dropped 0 bases, with 7 bases sitting between them. CDR3 DNA: TGTGCTAGTGGTTTGGGGACTGGCTCCTACAATGAGCAGTTCTTC. Translation gives CASGLGTGSYNEQFF. Drawing the rest from reference TRBV12-5 and TRBJ2-1, the complete variable domain is DARVTQTPRHKVTEMGQEVTMRCQPILGHNTVFWYRQTMMQGLELLAYFRNRAPLDDSGMPKDRFSAEMPDATLATLKIQPSEPRDSAVYFCASGLGTGSYNEQFFGPGTRLTVL.

V is TRBV7-9 and J is TRBJ2-6, with a weak D call TRBD1 (5 bases). V was shortened by 5 bases and J by 0 bases, with 17 bases between the two germline ends. Germline V gene data show CDR1 as SEHNR and CDR2 as FQNEAQ (reference sequence). The CDR3 sequence is 18 residues long. This CDR3 reads CASSVDGHTASGANVLTF. The DNA of the CDR3 is TGTGCCAGCAGCGTAGACGGACACACCGCCTCTGGGGCCAACGTCCTGACTTTC. The full variable domain, in which reference TRBV7-9 and TRBJ2-6 provide the parts outside the CDR3, is DTGVSQNPRHKITKRGQNVTFRCDPISEHNRLYWYRQTLGQGPEFLTYFQNEAQLEKSRLLSDRFSAERPKGSFSTLEIQRTEQGDSAMYLCASSVDGHTASGANVLTFGAGSRLTVL.

CDR3 sequence reads: CASRAGTESYNEQFF. The CDR3 coding sequence is TGCGCCAGCAGAGCTGGGACAGAATCCTACAATGAGCAGTTCTTC. The chain employs TRBV5-1 and TRBJ2-1; 7 positions match TRBD1. V lost 5 bases, J lost 1 base, and 6 bases stayed unmatched. This CDR3 spans 15 amino acids. CDR1 is SGHRS and CDR2 is YFSETQ in the germline V gene. The full variable domain, completed using reference TRBV5-1 and TRBJ2-1, is KAGVTQTPRYLIKTRGQQVTLSCSPISGHRSVSWYQQTPGQGLQFLFEYFSETQRNKGNFPGRFSGRQFSNSRSEMNVSTLELGDSALYLCASRAGTESYNEQFFGPGTRLTVL.

This chain connects TRBV18 to TRBJ2-1, with TRBD1 matching over 10 bases. The CDR3 is made up of 15 amino acids. Unmatched junction bases numbered 8, after V lost 4 bases and J lost 8 bases. Germline V CDR1 and CDR2: KGHSH, LQKENI. CDR3 residues: CASSRWGQGLDEQFF. The CDR3, as DNA: TGTGCCAGCTCACGTTGGGGACAGGGGCTCGATGAGCAGTTCTTC.

This clone has only a few counts. This chain connects TRBV7-9 to TRBJ1-1; D call uncertain. Germline assignment: CDR1 SEHNR and CDR2 FQNEAQ (reference sequence). Trimming pared 1 base from V and 1 base from J, leaving 13 bases between. This CDR3 has 16 residues. As DNA, the CDR3 is TGTGCCAGCAGCTTAGGAGTGGGCACCCCGAACACTGAAGCTTTCTTT. Amino acids: CASSLGVGTPNTEAFF.

The rearrangement uses TRBV5-1 and TRBJ2-1; 7 positions match TRBD1. V lost 4 bases to trimming and J lost 0 bases; unmatched junction nucleotides: 4. Germline-derived CDR1 and CDR2 are SGHRS and YFSETQ. CDR3 length: 15 amino acids. The CDR3 loop is CASSLGQTSYNEQFF. The CDR3 coding sequence is TGCGCCAGCAGCCTGGGACAGACCTCCTACAATGAGCAGTTCTTC.

The chain combines TRBV2 with TRBJ2-7; no definite D call. From germline, CDR1 is SNHLY and CDR2 FYNNEI. The CDR3 spans 14 residues. Trimming cost V 7 bases and J 5 bases, with 18 bases left between them. CDR3 loop: CASKDIQSRDEQYF. The CDR3 nucleotides read TGTGCCAGCAAGGATATACAGTCGCGTGACGAGCAGTACTTC.

The sample holds one count of this clone. The chain carries TRBV24-1 and TRBJ1-1; D remains unclear. Trimming removed 4 bases at V and 0 bases at J, with 5 bases between. This CDR3 contains 13 residues. Germline CDR1 KGHDR, CDR2 SFDVKD. The CDR3 sequence: CATSEAMNTEAFF. As DNA, the CDR3 is TGTGCCACCAGTGAAGCGATGAACACTGAAGCTTTCTTT.

The chain has TRBV6-5 and TRBJ2-7; 8 bases match TRBD2. Germline trimming cut 8 bases from V and 4 bases from J; bases unmatched to any gene: 7. Germline values: CDR1 MNHEY, CDR2 SVGAGI. The CDR3 sequence is 13 residues long. The CDR3 region is CASAGLGGYEQYF. The CDR3 DNA reads TGTGCCAGCGCGGGACTAGGTGGGTACGAGCAGTACTTC.